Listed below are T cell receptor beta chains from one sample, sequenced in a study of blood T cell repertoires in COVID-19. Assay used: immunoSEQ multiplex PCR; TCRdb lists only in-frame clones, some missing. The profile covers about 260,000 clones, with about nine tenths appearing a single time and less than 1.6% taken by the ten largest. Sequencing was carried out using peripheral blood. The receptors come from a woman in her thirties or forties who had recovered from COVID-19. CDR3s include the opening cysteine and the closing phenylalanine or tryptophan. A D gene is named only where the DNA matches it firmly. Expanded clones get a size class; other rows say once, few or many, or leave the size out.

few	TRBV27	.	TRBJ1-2	CASSLYRYYGYTF	TGTGCCAGCAGTTTATACAGATACTATGGCTACACCTTC
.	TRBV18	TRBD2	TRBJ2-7	CASSPSGSGGAHEQYF	TGTGCCAGCTCACCCTCTGGAAGCGGGGGGGCGCACGAGCAGTACTTC
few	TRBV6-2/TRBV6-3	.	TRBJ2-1	CASSYYRQVSYNEQFF	TGTGCCAGCAGTTACTATCGACAGGTGTCCTACAATGAGCAGTTCTTC
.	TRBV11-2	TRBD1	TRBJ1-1	CASSLWTGGANTEAFF	TGTGCCAGCAGCTTATGGACAGGGGGCGCGAACACTGAAGCTTTCTTT
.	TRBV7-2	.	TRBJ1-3	CASSPSSGNTIYF	TGTGCCAGCAGCCCGTCGTCTGGAAACACCATATATTTT
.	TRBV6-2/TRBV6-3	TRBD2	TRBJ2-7	CASSYRGDSSEQYF	TGTGCCAGCAGTTACCGGGGGGACTCGTCGGAGCAGTACTTC
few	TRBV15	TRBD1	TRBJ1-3	CATSRTGDPGNTIYF	TGTGCCACCAGCAGAACAGGGGACCCTGGAAACACCATATATTTT
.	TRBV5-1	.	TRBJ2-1	CASSLVLEGEQFF	TGCGCCAGCAGCTTGGTTCTAGAGGGTGAGCAGTTCTTC
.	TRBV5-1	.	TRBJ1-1	CASSSQGGGDTEAFF	TGCGCCAGCAGCTCACAGGGAGGGGGGGACACTGAAGCTTTCTTT
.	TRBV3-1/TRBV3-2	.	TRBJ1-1	CASSQDPGSDTEAFF	TGTGCCAGCAGCCAAGATCCGGGATCGGACACTGAAGCTTTCTTT
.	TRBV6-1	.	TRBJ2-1	CASSEKGLPRDNEQFF	TGTGCCAGCAGTGAAAAGGGACTCCCTAGGGACAATGAGCAGTTCTTC
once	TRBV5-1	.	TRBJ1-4	CASSLEGTWGEKLFF	TGCGCCAGCAGCTTGGAGGGGACATGGGGTGAAAAACTGTTTTTT
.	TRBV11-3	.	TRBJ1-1	CASSLGGGWAFF	TGTGCCAGCAGCTTGGGGGGAGGCTGGGCTTTCTTT
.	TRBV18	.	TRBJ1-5	CASSPDSLRDQPQHF	TGTGCCAGCTCACCCGACAGTCTAAGGGATCAGCCCCAGCATTTT
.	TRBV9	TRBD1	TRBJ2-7	CASSPRPGQFSYEQYF	TGTGCCAGCAGCCCTCGACCGGGACAGTTCTCCTACGAGCAGTACTTC
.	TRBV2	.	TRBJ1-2	CASSEGGLSYGYTF	TGTGCCAGCAGTGAGGGGGGGCTCAGCTATGGCTACACCTTC